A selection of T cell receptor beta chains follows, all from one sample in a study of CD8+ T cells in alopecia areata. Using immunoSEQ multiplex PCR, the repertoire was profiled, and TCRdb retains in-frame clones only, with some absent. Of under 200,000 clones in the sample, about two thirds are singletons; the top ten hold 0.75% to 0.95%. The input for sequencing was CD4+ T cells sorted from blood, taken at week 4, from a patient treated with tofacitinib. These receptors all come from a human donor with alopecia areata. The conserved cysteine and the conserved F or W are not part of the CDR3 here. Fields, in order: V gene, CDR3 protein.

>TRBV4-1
ASSQEVGWTPLH
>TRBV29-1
SVGQLGYEQY
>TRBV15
ATSPTTDTQY
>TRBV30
AWSGGRGRTDTQY
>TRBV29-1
SVQGADEKLF
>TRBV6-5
ASSPVRGANYGYT
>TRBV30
AWSFRGGPSSYNEQF
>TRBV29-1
SVAIRSTEAF
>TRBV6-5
ASSLLGGGGDTQY
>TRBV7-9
ASSPDVAAF
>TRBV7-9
ASSTSGGYNEQF
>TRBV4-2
ATSGLHLYGYT
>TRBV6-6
ASSYSTGRSYEQY
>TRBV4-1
ASSQAGLGSYGYT
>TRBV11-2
ASRTRAETQY
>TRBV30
AWSAGPEAF
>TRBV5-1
ASSLGFQGNTEAF
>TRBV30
AWSVRDRARELF
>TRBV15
ATSRGDGLYEQY
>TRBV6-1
ASSEARAQNSPLH
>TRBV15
ATSGHTTRGQPQH
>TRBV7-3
ASSSGFTGELF
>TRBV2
ASRPGQGYGYT
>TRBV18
ASSPGIPAYEQY
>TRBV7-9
ASSTDRVWGTQY
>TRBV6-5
ASSYATLGSGTQY
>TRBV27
ASSLRGFQETQY
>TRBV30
AWTSTGANYGYT
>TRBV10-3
ATKLSLSTDTQY
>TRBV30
AWSLRDRGANQPQH
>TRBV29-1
SVEIRASLQETQY
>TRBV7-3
ASSKSGHTYEQY
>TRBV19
ASSIVGGRMLPGANVLT
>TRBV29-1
SALTDTQY
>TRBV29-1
SVVEDRAPLEQY
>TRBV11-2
ASGITGQGPTWQF
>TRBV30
AWSVRQTYEQY
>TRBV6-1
AGFREGYGYT
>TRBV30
AWTRQGYEQY
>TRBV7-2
ASSLGLAGTGELF
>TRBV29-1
SVEGRGRNEQF
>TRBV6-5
ASIDSGGVNTEAF
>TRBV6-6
ASSPLRAQTGELF
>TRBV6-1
ASSDGVNEQY
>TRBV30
AWSVGGPDYEQY
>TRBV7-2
ASSLGGGGAYEQY
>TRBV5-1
ASSLLGYKETQY
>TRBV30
AWRRRGPLNEKLF
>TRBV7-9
ASSARPRGPETQY
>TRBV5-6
ASSPSRWGGETQY
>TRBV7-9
ASSLGVYEQF